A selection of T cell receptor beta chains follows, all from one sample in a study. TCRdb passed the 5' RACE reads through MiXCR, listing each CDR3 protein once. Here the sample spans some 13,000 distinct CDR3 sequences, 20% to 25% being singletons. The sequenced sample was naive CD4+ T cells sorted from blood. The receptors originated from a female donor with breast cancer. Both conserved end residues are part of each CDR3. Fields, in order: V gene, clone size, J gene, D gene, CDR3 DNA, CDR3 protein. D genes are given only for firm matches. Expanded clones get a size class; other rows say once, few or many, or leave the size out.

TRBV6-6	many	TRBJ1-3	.	TGTGCCACGATCCCGACAGCCTCTGGAAACACCATATATTTT	CATIPTASGNTIYF
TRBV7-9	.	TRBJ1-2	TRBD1	TGCGCCAGCAGCCGGGACAGGGGTGGCTACATCTTC	CASSRDRGGYIF
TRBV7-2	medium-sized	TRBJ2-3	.	TGTGCCAGCAGCTTCTACCGCACAGATACGCAGTATTTT	CASSFYRTDTQYF
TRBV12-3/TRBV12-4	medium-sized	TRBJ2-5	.	TGTGCCAGCACAGGACAAGCGAGCCCACAAGAGACCCAGTACTTC	CASTGQASPQETQYF
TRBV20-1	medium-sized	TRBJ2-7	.	TGCAGTGCTAGACGCGCGTACGAGCAGTACTTC	CSARRAYEQYF
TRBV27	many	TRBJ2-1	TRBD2	TGTGCCAGCAGTCCTCCTAGCGGAACCTACAATGAGCAGTTCTTC	CASSPPSGTYNEQFF
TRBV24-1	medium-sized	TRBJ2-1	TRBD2	TGTGCCACCAGTCTCGGGGGGAGCTCCTACAATGAGCAGTTCTTC	CATSLGGSSYNEQFF
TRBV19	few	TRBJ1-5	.	TGTGCCAGTAGTATAAAAGGCGGAAACAATCAGCCCCAGCATTTT	CASSIKGGNNQPQHF
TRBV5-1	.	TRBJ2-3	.	TGTGCCAGTTCGCCCAGTTCTAACACAGATACGCAGTATTTT	CASSPSSNTDTQYF
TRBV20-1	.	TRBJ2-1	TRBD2	TGCAGTGCTATTAGCGGGAGCGCCTACAATGAGCAGTTCTTC	CSAISGSAYNEQFF
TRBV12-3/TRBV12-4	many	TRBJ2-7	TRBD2	TGTGCCAGCAGTTTGGGACTAGCGGGGATAGAGCAGTACTTC	CASSLGLAGIEQYF
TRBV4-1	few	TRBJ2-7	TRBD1	TGCGCCAGCAGCGAAAGCAACAGGGGCTCCTACGAGCAGTACTTC	CASSESNRGSYEQYF
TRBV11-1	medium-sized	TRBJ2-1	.	TGTGCCAGCAGCTTATCTTGGGATGAGCAGTTCTTC	CASSLSWDEQFF
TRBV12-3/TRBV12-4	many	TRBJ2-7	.	TGTGCCAGCAGTTTTAACAGGGCGTACGAGCAGTACTTC	CASSFNRAYEQYF
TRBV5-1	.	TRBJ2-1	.	TGCGCCAGCAGCTTGGGCGTCTACAATGAGCAGTTCTTC	CASSLGVYNEQFF
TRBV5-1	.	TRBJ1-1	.	TGTGCCAGCAGCGACCCCCGGGACAAGGGAAAAACTGAAGCTTTCTTT	CASSDPRDKGKTEAFF
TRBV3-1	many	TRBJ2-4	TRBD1	TGTGCCAGCAGCCAATCGGACAGGGGGGGCAAAAACATTCAGTACTTC	CASSQSDRGGKNIQYF
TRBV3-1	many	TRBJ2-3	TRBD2	TGTGCCAGCAGCCAGTGGACTAGCGGGAAGACAGATACGCAGTATTTT	CASSQWTSGKTDTQYF
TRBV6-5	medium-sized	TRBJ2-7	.	TGTGCCAGCACCAACTACAGGGCTCCCTACGAGCAGTACTTC	CASTNYRAPYEQYF
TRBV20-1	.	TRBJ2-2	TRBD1	TGCAGTGCTAGAGCAACAGGGGGCGGGGTCGGGGAGCTGTTTTTT	CSARATGGGVGELFF
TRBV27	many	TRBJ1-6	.	TGTGCCAGCAGGGGGACTGCGGCCTATAATTCACCCCTCCACTTT	CASRGTAAYNSPLHF
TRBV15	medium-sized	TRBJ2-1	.	TGTGCCACCAGCAGGGATAGGGGTGAGCAGTTCTTC	CATSRDRGEQFF
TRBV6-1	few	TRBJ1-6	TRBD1	TGTGCCAGCAGTGGGACAGGGAACTGGAATTCACCCCTCCACTTT	CASSGTGNWNSPLHF
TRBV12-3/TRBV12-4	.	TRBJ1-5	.	TGTGCCAGCAGTTTAGGGGGTGCTGCTGAGCATTTT	CASSLGGAAEHF
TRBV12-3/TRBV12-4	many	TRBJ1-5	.	TGTGCCAGCAGTTTAATTAGCAATCAGCCCCAGCATTTT	CASSLISNQPQHF
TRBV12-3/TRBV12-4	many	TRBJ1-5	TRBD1	TGTGCCAGCAGTTTAGGGGACAGGGGCCCTCGGGGGCAGCCCCAGCATTTT	CASSLGDRGPRGQPQHF
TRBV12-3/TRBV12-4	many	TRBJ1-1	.	TGTGCCAGCAGAAAAGAGAACACTGAAGCTTTCTTT	CASRKENTEAFF
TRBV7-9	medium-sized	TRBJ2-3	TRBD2	TGTGCCAGCAGGACTAGCGGGAGGGCCAGGGTAGATACGCAGTATTTT	CASRTSGRARVDTQYF
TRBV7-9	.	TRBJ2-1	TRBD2	TGTGCCAGCAGCCTTGGACTAGCGGGTTCGTTGAGGTCCTACAATGAGCAGTTCTTC	CASSLGLAGSLRSYNEQFF
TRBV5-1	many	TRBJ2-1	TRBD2	TGCGCCAGCAGCAGAGGACTAGCGGGAGTTAGTGAGCAGTTCTTC	CASSRGLAGVSEQFF
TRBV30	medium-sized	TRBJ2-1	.	TGTGCCTGGAGTAGGGGCCAGGGTCGATACAATGAGCAGTTCTTC	CAWSRGQGRYNEQFF
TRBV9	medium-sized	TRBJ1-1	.	TGTGCCAGCAGCGTAGCCCGAGAAGGACACACTGAAGCTTTCTTT	CASSVAREGHTEAFF
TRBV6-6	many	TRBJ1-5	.	TGTGCCAGCAGTTACTCGATCCAGGGACTGCGGAGCAATCAGCCCCAGCATTTT	CASSYSIQGLRSNQPQHF
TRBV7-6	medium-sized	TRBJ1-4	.	TGTGCCAGCTCCCAGGGTCTTGGGGGTGAAAAACTGTTTTTT	CASSQGLGGEKLFF
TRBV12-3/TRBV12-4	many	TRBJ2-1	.	TGTGCCAGCAGTTCGACCCGAGGGCAGTTCTTC	CASSSTRGQFF
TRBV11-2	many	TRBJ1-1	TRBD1	TGTGCCAGCAGCTACAACTCAGGGGGTCGTACTGAAGCTTTCTTT	CASSYNSGGRTEAFF
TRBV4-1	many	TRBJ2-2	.	TGCGCCAGCAGCCAAGATTTTCGGACTACCAACACCGGGGAGCTGTTTTTT	CASSQDFRTTNTGELFF
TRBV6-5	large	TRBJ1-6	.	TGTGCCAGCAGCCGGAACAGGGATAATTCACCCCTCCACTTT	CASSRNRDNSPLHF
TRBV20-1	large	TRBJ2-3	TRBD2	TGCAGTGCTCCGATGACTAGCGGGAGAAGAGATACGCAGTATTTT	CSAPMTSGRRDTQYF
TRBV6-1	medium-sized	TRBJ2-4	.	TGTGCCAGCAGGGGGACGGGACGGGGGTACTTC	CASRGTGRGYF
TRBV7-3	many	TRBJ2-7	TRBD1	TGTGCCAGCAGCCCCTCGGGACAGGGCGGCGAGCAGTACTTC	CASSPSGQGGEQYF
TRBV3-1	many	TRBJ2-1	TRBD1	TGTGCCAGCAGCCAAGTAAGGGGACAGACCAATGAGCAGTTCTTC	CASSQVRGQTNEQFF
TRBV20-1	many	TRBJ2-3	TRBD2	TGCGGTGCGCTAGAGGCACTAGCGGGAGCTTACACAGATACGCAGTATTTT	CGALEALAGAYTDTQYF
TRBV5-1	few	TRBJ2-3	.	TGCGCCAGCAGCTCTCCGGGACCACAGTGCACCTCTTGGCCTACGCAGTATTTT	CASSSPGPQCTSWPTQYF
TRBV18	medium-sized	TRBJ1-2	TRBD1	TGTGCCAGCTCACCCTTCGGACAGGGGGCGAAGTATGGCTACACCTTC	CASSPFGQGAKYGYTF
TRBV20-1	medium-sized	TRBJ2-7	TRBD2	TGCAGTGCCAACGCGGGACTAGCTTTTTCCTACGAGCAGTACTTC	CSANAGLAFSYEQYF
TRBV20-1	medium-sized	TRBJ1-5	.	TGCAGTGCAGAACAAGGCGGGCACTATGATCAGCCCCAGCATTTT	CSAEQGGHYDQPQHF
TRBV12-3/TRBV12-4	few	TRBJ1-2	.	TGTGCCAGCAGTTTACGATATGGCTACACCTTC	CASSLRYGYTF
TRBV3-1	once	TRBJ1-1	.	TGTGCCAGCAGCCAAAGGGAGGAACGTGAGGCTTTCTTT	CASSQREEREAFF
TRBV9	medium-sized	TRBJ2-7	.	TGTGCCAGCAGCCCAGATACTACAACCTACGAGCAGTACTTC	CASSPDTTTYEQYF
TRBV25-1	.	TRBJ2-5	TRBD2	TGTGCCAGCAGTGAGCCGACTAGCGGACAAGAGACCCAGTACTTC	CASSEPTSGQETQYF
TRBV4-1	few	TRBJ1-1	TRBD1	TGCGCCAGCAGCCGGGGACAGTTTTACACTGAAGCTTTCTTT	CASSRGQFYTEAFF
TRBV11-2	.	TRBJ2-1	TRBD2	TGTGCCGGAGCAGTAGCGGGGTCCTACAATGAGCAGTTCTTC	CAGAVAGSYNEQFF
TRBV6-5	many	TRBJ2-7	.	TGTGCCAGCAGAAACGGCTACAGCTCCTACGAGCAGTACTTC	CASRNGYSSYEQYF
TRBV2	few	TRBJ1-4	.	TGTGCCAGCTCCCCTGAACGGAAACTGTTTTTT	CASSPERKLFF
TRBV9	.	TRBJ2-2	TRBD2	TGTGCCAGCAGCGCTAGCGGGAGAAACGGGGAGCTGTTTTTT	CASSASGRNGELFF
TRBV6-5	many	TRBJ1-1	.	TGTGCCAGCAGTTACTCGGGAGGGCACGCTGAAGCTTTCTTT	CASSYSGGHAEAFF